A single sample gave rise to the 23 T cell receptor beta chains below, sequenced in a study of blood T cell repertoires in COVID-19. Sequencing was performed with immunoSEQ multiplex PCR; in TCRdb, only in-frame clones are kept and a portion is missing. The sample carries over 200,000 clones, about 86% recorded once. Material for sequencing was peripheral blood. These receptors all stem from a woman aged 25 to 39 who had recovered from COVID-19.

This chain's CDR3 is CASSSGWGSTEAFF. The CDR3 DNA is TGTGCCAGCAGCTCGGGGTGGGGAAGCACTGAAGCTTTCTTT. This sequence joins TRBV5-6 and TRBJ1-1; D is uncertain. The CDR3 extends over 14 amino acids. The germline V gene has CDR1 SGHDT and CDR2 YYEEEE. Between the trimmed V and J ends, which lost 3 bases and 4 bases, there was a span of 13 bases.

The rearrangement links TRBV3-1 (or the pseudogene TRBV3-2) to TRBJ1-2; 7 nucleotides align to TRBD1. This CDR3 is built from 15 residues. Germline V gene sequence: CDR1 LGHDT, CDR2 YNNKEL (reference sequence). J was trimmed by 5 bases and V by 0 bases; bases with no gene match: 6. The CDR3 DNA reads TGTGCCAGCAGCCAAGATCTCTCAGGGGGATATGGCTACACCTTC. Translated, it gives CASSQDLSGGYGYTF.

This clone appeared once. V usage is TRBV11-2 and J usage is TRBJ1-5; D not resolved. The germline gives CDR1 SGHAT, CDR2 FQNNGV. CDR3 length equals 15 residues. V was pared by 0 bases and J by 0 bases, with 6 bases between. The CDR3, as DNA: TGTGCCAGCAGCTTAGAAAATTATAGCAATCAGCCCCAGCATTTT. Translation: CASSLENYSNQPQHF.

The rearrangement uses TRBV19 and TRBJ2-3, with 8 bases that match TRBD1. V was clipped by 8 bases and J by 2 bases; unmatched bases: 3. The CDR3 is made up of 13 amino acids. Germline-derived CDR1 and CDR2 are LNHDA and SQIVND (reference sequence). The CDR3: CASSDRATDTQYF. For the CDR3, the DNA is TGTGCCAGTTCGGACAGGGCCACAGATACGCAGTATTTT.

V and J are TRBV14 and TRBJ1-1; tentatively, D is TRBD1 (5 bases). The CDR3 loop spans 20 amino acids. Germline loops: CDR1 SGHDN, CDR2 FVKESK. V lost 0 bases and J 1 base, leaving 24 bases between the germline ends. Here the CDR3 DNA reads TGTGCCAGCAGCCAAGATCATTCCCCGGCAGGGCTGGGTTGGAACACTGAAGCTTTCTTT. Amino acids: CASSQDHSPAGLGWNTEAFF.

This clone appeared a single time. V is TRBV3-1 (or the pseudogene TRBV3-2) and J is TRBJ2-5; TRBD2 matches at 7 bases. The CDR3 consists of 15 residues. The germline gives CDR1 LGHDT, CDR2 YNNKEL (reference sequence). V trimming: 1 base; J trimming: 5 bases; junction bases outside the gene matches: 7. The CDR3 loop is CASSQGYGGVETQYF. CDR3 bases: TGTGCCAGCAGCCAAGGGTATGGGGGGGTCGAGACCCAGTACTTC.

The chain links TRBV7-9 to TRBJ2-3; maybe TRBD2 (5 bases). Germline V CDR1 and CDR2: SEHNR, FQNEAQ (reference sequence). Trimming stripped 2 bases from V and 5 bases from J, with 11 bases between. CDR3 size: 14 residues. The CDR3 region has the DNA TGTGCCAGCAGCTTAAGAGGGTTAGAAGATACGCAGTATTTT. Its protein is CASSLRGLEDTQYF.

V gene TRBV2 combines with J gene TRBJ2-1; TRBD2 is a possible D gene (5 bases). CDR1 SNHLY and CDR2 FYNNEI come from the germline V gene. The CDR3 contains 13 residues. V lost 4 bases and J 5 bases, leaving 9 bases between the germline ends. DNA for the CDR3: TGTGCCAGCAGTGTTGGACTGAACAATGAGCAGTTCTTC. Encoded protein: CASSVGLNNEQFF.

This clone was recorded only once. Other nucleotide sequences from this sample produce the same CDR3. The gene calls are TRBV18 and TRBJ1-1, with 12 bases aligning to TRBD1. Trimming cost V 2 bases and J 0 bases; bases outside gene matches: 4. Germline CDR1 and CDR2: KGHSH and LQKENI. The CDR3 is 17 amino acids. CDR3 bases: TGTGCCAGCTCACCAGGGACAGGGGGCCTGATGAACACTGAAGCTTTCTTT. Protein sequence: CASSPGTGGLMNTEAFF.

V usage is TRBV4-1 and J usage is TRBJ2-3, with TRBD1 matching 12 bases. Per the germline V gene, CDR1 is MGHRA and CDR2 is YSYEKL. With 3 bases clipped from V and 3 bases from J, the junction kept 10 bases outside the gene matches. The CDR3 contains 18 residues. CDR3 sequence (DNA): TGCGCCAGCAGCCACCCGGGACAGGGGGCGATTTTGACAGATACGCAGTATTTT. Translating gives CASSHPGQGAILTDTQYF.

This chain connects TRBV14 to TRBJ1-4; D remains unclear. CDR1 and CDR2 from the germline V gene are SGHDN and FVKESK. The CDR3 runs to 12 residues. Trimming removed 4 bases at V and 7 bases at J, with 7 bases between. The CDR3 nucleotides read TGTGCCAGCAGCCTCTCCAGTGAAAAACTGTTTTTT. Translating gives CASSLSSEKLFF. Combining the CDR3 with reference TRBV14 and TRBJ1-4 gives the whole variable domain EAGVTQFPSHSVIEKGQTVTLRCDPISGHDNLYWYRRVMGKEIKFLLHFVKESKQDESGMPNNRFLAERTGGTYSTLKVQPAELEDSGVYFCASSLSSEKLFFGSGTQLSVL.

Only a few counts were recorded for this clone. The chain combines TRBV4-1 with TRBJ1-1; D might be TRBD1 (6 bases). The germline V gene has CDR1 MGHRA and CDR2 YSYEKL. This CDR3 region has 14 residues. Trimming pared 3 bases from V and 1 base from J, leaving 9 bases between. The CDR3 loop is CASSHQGGNTEAFF. In DNA form, the CDR3 reads TGCGCCAGCAGCCACCAAGGGGGGAACACTGAAGCTTTCTTT.

This chain connects TRBV3-1 (or the pseudogene TRBV3-2) to TRBJ1-2; D is unclear. The ends were cut back, 4 bases at V and 8 bases at J, with 20 bases in the middle. Germline V lookup: CDR1 LGHDT, CDR2 YNNKEL (reference sequence). The CDR3 runs 15 residues. CDR3 sequence reads: CASSPPGFLKRGYTF. The CDR3, as DNA: TGTGCCAGCAGCCCCCCCGGGTTCCTTAAGCGGGGCTACACCTTC.

V is TRBV5-6 and J is TRBJ2-2; tentatively, D is TRBD1 (6 bases). The CDR3 is 15 residues long. V was clipped by 0 bases and J by 5 bases, with 11 bases between them. Germline CDR1 SGHDT, CDR2 YYEEEE. The CDR3 protein is CASSLVDRRTGELFF. The DNA of the CDR3 is TGTGCCAGCAGCTTGGTCGACAGGCGAACCGGGGAGCTGTTTTTT.

V and J are TRBV9 and TRBJ1-5; D is perhaps TRBD1 (5 bases). This CDR3 has 14 residues. The germline V gene has CDR1 SGDLS and CDR2 YYNGEE. Between the trimmed V and J ends, which lost 4 bases and 2 bases, there was a span of 10 bases. CDR3 coding DNA: TGTGCCAGCAGCCCCGACAGTGGCAATCAGCCCCAGCATTTT. The encoded protein is CASSPDSGNQPQHF. Drawing the rest from reference TRBV9 and TRBJ1-5, the complete variable domain is DSGVTQTPKHLITATGQRVTLRCSPRSGDLSVYWYQQSLDQGLQFLIQYYNGEERAKGNILERFSAQQFPDLHSELNLSSLELGDSALYFCASSPDSGNQPQHFGDGTRLSIL.

V usage is TRBV29-1 and J usage is TRBJ2-3; 11 bases match TRBD1. V lost 8 bases, J lost 3 bases, and 7 bases stayed unmatched. From germline, CDR1 is SQVTM and CDR2 ANQGSEA. This CDR3 comprises 14 residues. The CDR3 nucleotides are TGCAGCACTTTGGGACAGGGGGGGACAGATACGCAGTATTTT. This gives the protein CSTLGQGGTDTQYF.

The gene calls are TRBV6-2 or TRBV6-3 and TRBJ1-5; D not resolved. Between the trimmed V and J ends, which lost 6 bases and 0 bases, there was a span of 12 bases. The CDR3 is 15 residues long. The germline V gene encodes CDR1 MNHEY and CDR2 SVGEGT. CDR3 DNA: TGTGCCAGCAGCTTCGGACTTATTAGCAATCAGCCCCAGCATTTT. It translates to CASSFGLISNQPQHF.

This sequence joins TRBV7-9 and TRBJ1-2; D unresolved. V was cut by 1 base and J by 11 bases, with 11 bases left in between. CDR1 is SEHNR and CDR2 is FQNEAQ in the germline V gene (reference sequence). The CDR3 sequence is 12 residues long. CDR3 coding DNA: TGTGCCAGCAGCTTAGAGGCCAGGAGGTACACCTTC. It yields the protein CASSLEARRYTF.

This clone was observed at least ten times. The rearrangement uses TRBV20-1 and TRBJ2-5; D gene uncertain. The V gene lost 7 bases and the J gene lost 4 bases, with 10 bases spanning the gap. This CDR3 region has 11 residues. From germline, CDR1 is DFQATT and CDR2 SNEGSKA (reference sequence). The CDR3 loop is CSGDLGETQYF. CDR3 nucleotide sequence: TGCAGTGGAGATCTAGGAGAGACCCAGTACTTC.

This sequence joins TRBV7-2 and TRBJ2-7; 12 bases agree with TRBD2. The CDR3 has 14 amino acids. Germline lookup yields CDR1 SGHTA and CDR2 FQGNSA. The V gene end was trimmed by 5 bases and the J gene end by 3 bases; junction bases not matched to a gene: 2. The DNA for the CDR3 is TGTGCCAGCAGCGCGACTAGCGGGGGCTACGAGCAGTACTTC. It codes for CASSATSGGYEQYF.

This clone appeared once. This chain links TRBV19 with TRBJ2-6; D is uncertain. The CDR3 runs to 15 residues. Per germline, CDR1 LNHDA and CDR2 SQIVND (reference sequence). V was pared by 7 bases and J by 4 bases, with 14 bases between. CDR3 in DNA: TGTGCCAGTAAGGCCCTAATAGCCGGGGCCAACGTCCTGACTTTC. This codes for CASKALIAGANVLTF.

The chain employs TRBV5-1 and TRBJ1-5, with D perhaps TRBD1 (5 bases). The CDR3 is 14 residues long. CDR1 is SGHRS and CDR2 is YFSETQ in the germline V gene. V gave up 0 bases and J gave up 6 bases, with 10 bases separating them. The CDR3 loop is CASSLGQGGQPQHF. The CDR3 nucleotides read TGCGCCAGCAGCTTGGGGCAGGGTGGTCAGCCCCAGCATTTT.

This chain uses TRBV7-2 with TRBJ2-3; 10 positions agree with TRBD2. This CDR3 is 15 amino acids long. V gave up 3 bases and J gave up 5 bases; unmatched junction bases: 5. The V gene's germline CDR1 is SGHTA and CDR2 FQGNSA. The CDR3 coding sequence is TGTGCCAGCAGCTTTCAGCGGGGGGGCCTAGATACGCAGTATTTT. It yields the protein CASSFQRGGLDTQYF.